One T cell receptor beta chain is described in this entry. The antigen remains unidentified. This entry comes from a study of T cells in localized non-small cell lung cancer. Study-level points and caveats: Longer overall survival associated with higher blood T cell density; shorter survival with higher adjacent-lung clonality. When the top 100 tumor clones were examined, a median about 60 of them also appeared in the adjacent lung, which was paired and uninvolved. There was higher T cell clonality in uninvolved adjacent lung than in tumor, and it was highest there.

Produced via immunoSEQ multiplex PCR; TCRdb's table is partial and in-frame only. This sample has some 41,000 clones, with about 91% found just once. V lost 3 bases to trimming and J lost 3 bases, with 11 bases between them. Per the germline V gene, CDR1 is MDHEN and CDR2 is SYDVKM. The length of the CDR3 is 15 residues. The chain has TRBV28 and TRBJ2-2; D gene ambiguous. The sequences come from PBMCs, collected before any cancer treatment. This receptor was taken from a woman aged 35 to 70 with stage II lung adenocarcinoma. The CDR3 protein is CASSLIGLDTGELFF. The DNA of the CDR3 is TGTGCCAGCAGTTTGATAGGCTTGGACACCGGGGAGCTGTTTTTT.